This T cell receptor beta chain was captured in a study of human T cells and chemical hapten exposure. Study information: Patients had diphenylcyclopropenone applied to the scalp weekly throughout the approximately 22-week study. Cases of alopecia areata, totalis or universalis occurred in a predominantly female patient group.

Time point: patch test 1, 2 weeks after DPC sensitization. The treatment was: therapeutic diphenylcyclopropenone sensitization with weekly scalp DPC. TCRdb independently ran MiXCR on the RACE reads; one entry per CDR3 protein. The sample has some 50,000 distinct CDR3 sequences, about 9.3% seen once; the top ten hold about an eighth. In the case of this clonotype: The antigen remains undetermined.

Notes on the study in general: No alteration of TCRs above 1 in 1000 frequency was seen with DPC sensitization. Expanded TCRs showed more large CDR3 clusters than pre-sensitization or healthy control sets.

Looked up from germline, CDR1 is MNHNS and CDR2 is SASEGT. This CDR3 is 12 amino acids long. With 6 bases clipped from V and 7 bases from J, the junction kept 3 bases outside the gene matches. Here the sequenced sample was whole blood, taken in connection with sensitization to the hapten diphenylcyclopropenone (DPC). The J gene is TRBJ1-2, the V gene TRBV6-1, with 9 bases matching TRBD1. This sequence originates from a middle-aged woman with alopecia areata. Some clones in this sample may be carry-over from other donors' samples. CDR3 DNA: TGTGCCAGCAGGGACAGGGGCCGTGGCTACACCTTC. Translating gives CASRDRGRGYTF.